This TCR beta chain emerged from a study of memory CD4+ T cells and cytomegalovirus serostatus. The sort gate was single viable CD3+CD4+CD8-CD45RO+ cells for memory CD4+ T cells. This CDR3 is built from 15 residues. Trimming at V came to 2 bases and at J to 6 bases, leaving 3 bases not matched to a gene. Germline CDR1 is SNHLY and CDR2 is FYNNEI. Clones were sequenced by immunoSEQ multiplex PCR, and TCRdb holds only the in-frame ones, with some missing. The repertoire holds roughly 64,000 clones, with around 77% as singletons. J is TRBJ2-1 and V is TRBV2; 11 nucleotides match TRBD1. The TCR sequence derives from an adult in good health and CMV-seronegative. Sequences were obtained from memory CD4+ T cells from blood. The CDR3 sequence is CASSERTGGFNEQFF. DNA for the CDR3: TGTGCCAGCAGTGAACGGACAGGGGGCTTCAATGAGCAGTTCTTC.